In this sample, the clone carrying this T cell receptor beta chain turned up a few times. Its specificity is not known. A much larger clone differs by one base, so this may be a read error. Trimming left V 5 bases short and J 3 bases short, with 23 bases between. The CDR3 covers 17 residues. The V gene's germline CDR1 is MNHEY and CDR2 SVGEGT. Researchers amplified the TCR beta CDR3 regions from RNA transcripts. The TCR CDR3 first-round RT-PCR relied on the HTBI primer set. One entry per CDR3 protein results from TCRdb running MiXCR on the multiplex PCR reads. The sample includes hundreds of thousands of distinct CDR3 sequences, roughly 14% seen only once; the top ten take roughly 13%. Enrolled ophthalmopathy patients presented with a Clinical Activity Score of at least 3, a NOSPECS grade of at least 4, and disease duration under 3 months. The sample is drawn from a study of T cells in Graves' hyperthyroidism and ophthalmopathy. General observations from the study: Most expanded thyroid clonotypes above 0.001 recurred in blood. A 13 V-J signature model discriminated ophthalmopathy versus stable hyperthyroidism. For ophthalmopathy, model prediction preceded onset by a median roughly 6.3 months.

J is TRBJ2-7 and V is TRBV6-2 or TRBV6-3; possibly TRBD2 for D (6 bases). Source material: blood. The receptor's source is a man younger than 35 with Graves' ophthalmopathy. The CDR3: CASSVPLARGPSYEQYF. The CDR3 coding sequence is TGTGCCAGCAGTGTTCCGCTAGCGAGAGGGCCCAGCTACGAGCAGTACTTC.